The clone carrying this T cell receptor beta chain has only a few counts. Its cognate antigen is unknown. CDR3 length: 16 residues. CDR1 is MGHRA and CDR2 is YSYEKL in the germline V gene. V gave up 0 bases and J gave up 7 bases; unmatched junction bases: 6. The record originates from a study of CD4 T cells in relation to SARS-CoV-2 and coronaviruses. Across the study: PBMCs were cultured with antigen for over 8 days before TCR beta sequencing.

Unexposed donor CD4+ T cells date from about 2011-2018, before the COVID-19 pandemic. The cells were cultured for less than twelve days before CD4+ T cells were isolated. As cell numbers allowed, unexposed-donor CD4+ T cells faced SARS-CoV-2 S/N and four cold-coronavirus spikes. PBMCs were plated at roughly 2 million per well in IL-2-containing medium. This table comes from immunoSEQ multiplex PCR, and its TCRdb copy is limited to in-frame clones, with some not included. The table shows 9,500 to 12,000 clones, with 65% to 75% occurring only once. Sequences were obtained from CD4+ T cells from PBMCs, cultured in vitro. The source is a human donor in good health. This chain joins TRBV4-1 and TRBJ1-5, with 10 nucleotides matching TRBD1. CDR3 protein: CASSQETGGPWQPQHF. As DNA, the CDR3 is TGCGCCAGCAGCCAAGAGACAGGGGGCCCATGGCAGCCCCAGCATTTT.